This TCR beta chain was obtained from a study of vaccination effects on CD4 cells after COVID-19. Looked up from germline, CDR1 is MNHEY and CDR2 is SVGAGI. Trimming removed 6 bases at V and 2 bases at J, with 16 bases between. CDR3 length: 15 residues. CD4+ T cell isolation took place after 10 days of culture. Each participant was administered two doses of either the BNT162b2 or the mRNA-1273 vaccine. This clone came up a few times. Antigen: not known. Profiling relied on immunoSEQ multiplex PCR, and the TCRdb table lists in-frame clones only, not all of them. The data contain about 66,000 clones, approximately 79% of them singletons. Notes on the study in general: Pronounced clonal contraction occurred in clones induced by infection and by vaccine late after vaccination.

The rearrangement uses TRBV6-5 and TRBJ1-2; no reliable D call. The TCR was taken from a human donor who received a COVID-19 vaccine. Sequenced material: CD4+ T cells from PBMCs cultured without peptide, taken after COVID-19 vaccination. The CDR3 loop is CASRFDRFQNYGYTF. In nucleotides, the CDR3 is TGTGCCAGCAGATTTGACCGATTCCAAAACTATGGCTACACCTTC.